These 16 T cell receptor beta chains were all obtained from the same sample, sequenced in a study of T cell responses to AZD1222 COVID-19 vaccine. TCRdb's copy holds only in-frame clones and misses some; the assay was immunoSEQ multiplex PCR. The sample yields fewer than 150,000 clones, approximately 90% seen once. The source was peripheral blood, collected 28 days after the second AZD1222 dose. Receptors originate from an adult who received the AZD1222 COVID-19 vaccine.

The chain couples TRBV11-2 to TRBJ1-2; unclear D gene. The CDR3 length is 13 residues. V gave up 1 base and J gave up 12 bases, with 15 bases separating them. Germline assignment: CDR1 SGHAT and CDR2 FQNNGV. The CDR3 protein is CASSLGPSGADTF. CDR3 sequence (DNA): TGTGCCAGCAGCTTAGGCCCCTCGGGCGCCGACACCTTC.

The chain joins TRBV10-3 to TRBJ1-5; tentatively, D is TRBD1 (6 bases). V gave up 4 bases and J gave up 6 bases, with 13 bases separating them. The V gene's germline CDR1 is ENHRY and CDR2 SYGVKD. The CDR3 is 14 amino acids. CDR3 DNA sequence: TGTGCCATCAGTGGGGACGGGGGCAGTCAGCCCCAGCATTTT. This encodes CAISGDGGSQPQHF.

The rearrangement joins TRBV7-2 to TRBJ1-1, with TRBD1 as a possible D gene (5 bases). V lost 8 bases, J lost 1 base, and 17 bases lay in between. Per the germline V gene, CDR1 is SGHTA and CDR2 is FQGNSA. The CDR3 is made up of 15 amino acids. This chain's CDR3 is CASFPGPMGNTEAFF. DNA of the CDR3: TGTGCCAGCTTCCCGGGGCCGATGGGGAACACTGAAGCTTTCTTT.

The chain recombines TRBV11-1 with TRBJ1-3, with D hard to call. There are 15 residues in the CDR3. The V end was cut by 5 bases, the J end by 1 base, with 12 bases between. CDR1 is SGHAT, CDR2 FQDESV, per germline (reference sequence). CDR3: CASSPPPASGNTIYF. For the CDR3, the DNA is TGTGCCAGCAGCCCCCCCCCGGCGTCTGGAAACACCATATATTTT.

The chain couples TRBV19 to TRBJ2-5, with D unresolved. This CDR3 has 14 amino acids. Trimming stripped 10 bases from V and 5 bases from J, with 20 bases between. Per the germline V gene, CDR1 is LNHDA and CDR2 is SQIVND (reference sequence). CDR3 sequence reads: CATGGQGLRETQYF. Here the CDR3 DNA reads TGTGCCACCGGTGGTCAAGGGTTGCGGGAGACCCAGTACTTC.

The V gene is TRBV27, the J gene TRBJ1-5; no clear D. The CDR3 has 13 residues. Trimming left V 6 bases short and J 6 bases short, with 12 bases between. Germline lookup yields CDR1 MNHEY and CDR2 SMNVEV (reference sequence). CDR3 coding DNA: TGTGCCAGCAGCCTCGAGGAGGGTCAGCCCCAGCATTTT. It is translated as CASSLEEGQPQHF.

In DNA, the CDR3 is TGTGCCAGCAGTCCCACAGGGGGCCGGTGGCAGCCCCAGCATTTT. The encoded protein is CASSPTGGRWQPQHF. V and J are TRBV28 and TRBJ1-5; 9 nucleotides agree with TRBD1. The CDR3 consists of 15 residues. Germline CDR1 reads MDHEN; CDR2 reads SYDVKM. The trim removed 5 bases at V and 7 bases at J, leaving 9 bases unmatched.

The chain links TRBV10-3 to TRBJ1-4, with TRBD1 identical over 7 bases. The CDR3 runs to 12 residues. CDR1 is ENHRY and CDR2 is SYGVKD in the germline V gene. With 11 bases clipped from V and 3 bases from J, the junction kept 3 bases outside the gene matches. CDR3 in DNA: TGTGCCTCAGGGGGAGCTAATGAAAAACTGTTTTTT. Translation gives CASGGANEKLFF.

This sequence joins TRBV7-9 and TRBJ1-6, with 9 bases lining up with TRBD1. Trimming removed 5 bases from V and 7 bases from J; junction bases left unmatched: 6. The CDR3 length is 15 residues. Germline V gene data show CDR1 as SEHNR and CDR2 as FQNEAQ (reference sequence). The CDR3 region is CASSRGDRENSPLHF. CDR3 bases: TGTGCCAGCAGCAGGGGGGACAGGGAAAATTCACCCCTCCACTTT.

The V call is TRBV20-1, the J call TRBJ2-1, with 9 positions matching TRBD2. J gave up 5 bases and V 3 bases, and 8 bases lay outside the gene matches. The CDR3 sequence is 15 residues long. Germline V lookup: CDR1 DFQATT, CDR2 SNEGSKA (reference sequence). In nucleotides, the CDR3 is TGCAGTGCTAGTGATGGACTAGCGCCGAACAATGAGCAGTTCTTC. Translating it yields CSASDGLAPNNEQFF.

The rearrangement links TRBV2 to TRBJ2-7; 8 bases map to TRBD1. V lost 7 bases, J lost 7 bases, and 18 bases stayed unmatched. The CDR3 consists of 16 residues. Per germline, CDR1 SNHLY and CDR2 FYNNEI. The CDR3 sequence is CASTGQGHSPPEEQYF. For the CDR3, the DNA is TGTGCCAGCACCGGACAGGGCCACAGCCCCCCTGAGGAGCAGTACTTC.

This clone was observed once. This chain links TRBV11-2 with TRBJ1-1; 7 bases are shared with TRBD1. With 0 bases clipped from V and 6 bases from J, the junction kept 7 bases outside the gene matches. The CDR3 runs to 15 residues. CDR1 is SGHAT and CDR2 is FQNNGV in the germline V gene. In DNA form, the CDR3 reads TGTGCCAGCAGCTTAGAAGGGGGCCGACAGCCTGAAGCTTTCTTT. This gives the protein CASSLEGGRQPEAFF.

V usage is TRBV28 and J usage is TRBJ2-3; a possible D gene is TRBD1 (5 bases). CDR1 and CDR2 from the germline V gene are MDHEN and SYDVKM. V shed 2 bases and J shed 7 bases, with 13 bases lying between them. The length of the CDR3 is 14 residues. The CDR3 nucleotides are TGTGCCAGCAGTTTAACCTCCAAGGGGAATACGCAGTATTTT. This translates into CASSLTSKGNTQYF.

V usage is TRBV7-2 and J usage is TRBJ1-2, with TRBD1 as a possible D gene (5 bases). CDR3 length: 17 residues. CDR1 is SGHTA, CDR2 FQGNSA, per germline. The germline V and J ends were trimmed by 1 base and 0 bases, with 15 bases remaining between them. The DNA of the CDR3 is TGTGCCAGCAGCTTAGTTACGGGACCCCAAGCTAACTATGGCTACACCTTC. It codes for CASSLVTGPQANYGYTF.

The chain has TRBV6-6 and TRBJ1-5, with D perhaps TRBD1 (6 bases). Trimming stripped 5 bases from V and 1 base from J, with 15 bases between. The germline CDR1 and CDR2 sequences are MNHNY and SVGAGI (reference sequence). The CDR3 loop spans 16 amino acids. The CDR3 bases are TGTGCCAGCAGTAATAGCTTGGACAGCAGCAATCAGCCCCAGCATTTT. Its translation: CASSNSLDSSNQPQHF.

This clone was detected a few times. This chain uses TRBV27 with TRBJ1-5; no clear D gene. V lost 4 bases, J lost 1 base, and 14 bases lay in between. Germline assignment: CDR1 MNHEY and CDR2 SMNVEV (reference sequence). There are 16 residues in the CDR3. The CDR3, as DNA: TGTGCCAGCAGTTCTACGAGGCGGGAAAGCAATCAGCCCCAGCATTTT. This translates into CASSSTRRESNQPQHF.